This TCR beta chain was retrieved from a study of blood T cells in healthy people across ages. Combining a sample-barcoded 5' primer with a J-beta primer mix, a second PCR ran for about 7 to 12 cycles. A template-switch adaptor containing 12 random nucleotides labeled each cDNA molecule. TCRdb called the 5' RACE reads again in MiXCR, with one record for every CDR3 protein. The table shows about 1.6 million distinct CDR3 sequences, with roughly 30% occurring only once. General study findings and limits: Roughly linear declines in TCR beta diversity per million T cells occurred with age.

Comment on this clonotype: What it recognizes is unknown.

This CDR3 has 14 residues. J was trimmed by 4 bases and V by 4 bases; bases with no gene match: 5. The sequence was collected from a woman aged 30 to 39 in good health. The source material was blood. The genes are TRBV12-3 or TRBV12-4 and TRBJ2-5; 8 nucleotides line up with TRBD2. CDR3 bases: TGTGCCAGCAGTTACGGGACTAGTAGAGAGACCCAGTACTTC. Protein: CASSYGTSRETQYF.